This T cell receptor beta chain was retrieved from a study of blood T cell repertoires in COVID-19. Looking at the study overall: Spain, Italy and the United States supplied samples that represented acute and convalescent COVID-19.

The germline V gene has CDR1 KGHDR and CDR2 SFDVKD. The J segment lost 10 bases and the V segment lost 3 bases, leaving 7 bases of the junction unmatched. There are 16 residues in the CDR3. Only in-frame clones appear in the TCRdb table, and some are missing; sequencing was by immunoSEQ multiplex PCR. The profile shows nearly 200,000 clones, roughly nine tenths of them singletons. The chain links TRBV24-1 to TRBJ2-1, with 14 bases fitting TRBD2. The source material was peripheral blood. This clonotype was sampled from a woman between 70 and 85 years old with acute or convalescent COVID-19. The CDR3 loop reads CATSDPGLAGEGEQFF. The CDR3 region has the DNA TGTGCCACCAGTGATCCGGGACTAGCGGGAGAAGGCGAGCAGTTCTTC.